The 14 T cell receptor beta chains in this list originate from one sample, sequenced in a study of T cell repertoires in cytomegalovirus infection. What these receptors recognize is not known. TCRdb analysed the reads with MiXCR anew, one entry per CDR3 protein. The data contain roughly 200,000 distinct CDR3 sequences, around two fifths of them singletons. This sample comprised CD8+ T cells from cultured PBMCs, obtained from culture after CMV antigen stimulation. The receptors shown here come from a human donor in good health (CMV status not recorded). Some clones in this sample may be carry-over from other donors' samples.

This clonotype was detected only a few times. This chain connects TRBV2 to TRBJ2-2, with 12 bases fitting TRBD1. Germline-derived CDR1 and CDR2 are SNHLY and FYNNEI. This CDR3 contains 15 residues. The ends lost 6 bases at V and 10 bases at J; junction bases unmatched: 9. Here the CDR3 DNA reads TGTGCCAGCAGGACCGGGACAGGGGGCGCGGAGGAGCTGTTTTTT. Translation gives CASRTGTGGAEELFF.

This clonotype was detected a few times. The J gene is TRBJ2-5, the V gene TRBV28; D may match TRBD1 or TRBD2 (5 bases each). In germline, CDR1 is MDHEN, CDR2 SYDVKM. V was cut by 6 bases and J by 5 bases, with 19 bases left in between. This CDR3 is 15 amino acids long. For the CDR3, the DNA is TGTGCCAGCAGGAAAGGGACCTTCGACACGGAGACCCAGTACTTC. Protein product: CASRKGTFDTETQYF.

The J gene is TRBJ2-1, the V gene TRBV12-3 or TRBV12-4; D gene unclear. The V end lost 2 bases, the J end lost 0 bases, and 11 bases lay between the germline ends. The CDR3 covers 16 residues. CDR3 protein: CASSLRIARSYNEQFF. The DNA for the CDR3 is TGTGCCAGCAGTTTACGGATAGCTCGCTCCTACAATGAGCAGTTCTTC.

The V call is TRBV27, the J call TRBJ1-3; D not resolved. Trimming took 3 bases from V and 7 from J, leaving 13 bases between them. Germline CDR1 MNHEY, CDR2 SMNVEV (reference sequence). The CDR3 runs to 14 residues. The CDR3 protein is CASSLSGDRNTIYF. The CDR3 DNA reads TGTGCCAGCAGTTTGTCCGGGGATAGGAACACCATATATTTT.

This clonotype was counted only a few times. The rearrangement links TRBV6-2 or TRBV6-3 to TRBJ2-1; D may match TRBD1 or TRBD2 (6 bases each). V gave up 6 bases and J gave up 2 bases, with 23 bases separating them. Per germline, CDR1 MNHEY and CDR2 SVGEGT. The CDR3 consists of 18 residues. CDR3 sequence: CASRRAHRDSSPYNEQFF. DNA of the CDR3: TGTGCCAGCAGGCGAGCCCACAGGGACTCGTCCCCCTACAATGAGCAGTTCTTC.

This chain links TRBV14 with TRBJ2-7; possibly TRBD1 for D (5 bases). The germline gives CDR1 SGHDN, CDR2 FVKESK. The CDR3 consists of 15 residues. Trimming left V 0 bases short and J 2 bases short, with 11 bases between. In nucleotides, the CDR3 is TGTGCCAGCAGCCAAGATCCAGGGTCCCCCTACGAGCAGTACTTC. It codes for CASSQDPGSPYEQYF.

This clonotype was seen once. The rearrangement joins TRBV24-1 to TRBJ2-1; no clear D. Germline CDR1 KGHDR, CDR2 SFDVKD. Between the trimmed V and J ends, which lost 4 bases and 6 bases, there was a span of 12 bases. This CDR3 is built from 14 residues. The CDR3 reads CATSDSGPINEQFF. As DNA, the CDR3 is TGTGCCACCAGTGACTCCGGACCAATCAATGAGCAGTTCTTC.

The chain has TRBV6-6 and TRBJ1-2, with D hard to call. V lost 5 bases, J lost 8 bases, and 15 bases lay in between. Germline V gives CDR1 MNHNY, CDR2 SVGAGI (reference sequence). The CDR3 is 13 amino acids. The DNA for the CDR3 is TGTGCCAGCAGTCTCACCCTGGGTTGGGGCTACACCTTC. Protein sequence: CASSLTLGWGYTF.

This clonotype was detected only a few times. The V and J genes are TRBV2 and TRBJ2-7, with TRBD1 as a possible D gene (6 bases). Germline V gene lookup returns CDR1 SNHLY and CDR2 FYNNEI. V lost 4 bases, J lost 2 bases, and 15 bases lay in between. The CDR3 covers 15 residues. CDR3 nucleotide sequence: TGTGCCAGCAGTGTAATCCCGGACAGTCCCTACGAGCAGTACTTC. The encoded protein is CASSVIPDSPYEQYF.

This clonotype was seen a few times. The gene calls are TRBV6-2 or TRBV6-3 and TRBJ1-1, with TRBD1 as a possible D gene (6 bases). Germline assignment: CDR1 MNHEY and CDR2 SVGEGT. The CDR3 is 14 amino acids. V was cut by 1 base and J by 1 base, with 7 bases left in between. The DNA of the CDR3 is TGTGCCAGCAGTTACTGGGACACGAACACTGAAGCTTTCTTT. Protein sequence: CASSYWDTNTEAFF.

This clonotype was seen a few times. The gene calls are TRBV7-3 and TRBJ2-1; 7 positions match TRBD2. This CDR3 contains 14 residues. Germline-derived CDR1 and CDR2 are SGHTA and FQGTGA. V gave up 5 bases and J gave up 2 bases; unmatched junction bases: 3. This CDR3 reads CASSEGLAYNEQFF. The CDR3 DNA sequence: TGTGCCAGCAGCGAAGGACTAGCCTACAATGAGCAGTTCTTC.

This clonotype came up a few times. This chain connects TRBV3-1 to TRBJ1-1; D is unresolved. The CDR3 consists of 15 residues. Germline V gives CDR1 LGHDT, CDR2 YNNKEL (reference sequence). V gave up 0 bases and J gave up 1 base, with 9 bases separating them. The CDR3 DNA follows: TGTGCCAGCAGCCAAGACAGGTGGGGGAACACTGAAGCTTTCTTT. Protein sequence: CASSQDRWGNTEAFF.

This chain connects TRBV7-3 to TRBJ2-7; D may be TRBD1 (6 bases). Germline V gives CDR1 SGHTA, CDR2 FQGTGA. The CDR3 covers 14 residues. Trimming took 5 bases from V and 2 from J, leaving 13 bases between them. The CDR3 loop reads CASSDSRQAYEQYF. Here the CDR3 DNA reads TGTGCCAGCAGCGATAGTCGACAGGCCTACGAGCAGTACTTC. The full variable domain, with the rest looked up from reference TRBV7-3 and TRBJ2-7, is GAGVSQTPSNKVTEKGKYVELRCDPISGHTALYWYRQSLGQGPEFLIYFQGTGAADDSGLPNDRFFAVRPEGSVSTLKIQRTERGDSAVYLCASSDSRQAYEQYFGPGTRLTVT.

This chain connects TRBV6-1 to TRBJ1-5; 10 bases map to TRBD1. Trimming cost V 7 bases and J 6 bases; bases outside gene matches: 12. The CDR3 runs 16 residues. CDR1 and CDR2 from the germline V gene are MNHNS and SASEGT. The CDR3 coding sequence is TGTGCCAGCACCCTGAACCGGGACAGGGGACCTCAGCCCCAGCATTTT. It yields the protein CASTLNRDRGPQPQHF.